Below are 31 T cell receptor beta chains sequenced from a single sample in a study of cytomegalovirus exposure and HLA in healthy donors. The primer mix had 60 Vbeta and 13 Jbeta primers. TCRdb's table, derived via immunoSEQ multiplex PCR, lists solely in-frame clones and lacks some. The table includes about 85,000 clones, 60% to 85% detected once. Sequencing was done on a sample of PBMCs. The receptors here all came from a boy aged 5-17 years in good health and CMV-seronegative.

The chain joins TRBV5-4 to TRBJ2-1, with a weak D call TRBD2 (5 bases). V gave up 2 bases and J gave up 0 bases, with 9 bases separating them. CDR1 is SGHNT and CDR2 is YYREEE in the germline V gene (reference sequence). CDR3 size: 15 residues. The DNA of the CDR3 is TGTGCCAGCAGCTTAAGCGGAGGCTCCTACAATGAGCAGTTCTTC. Residues: CASSLSGGSYNEQFF.

The chain is built from TRBV9 and TRBJ2-5; D is possibly TRBD2 (5 bases). CDR3 length: 14 residues. Trimming left V 0 bases short and J 5 bases short, with 11 bases between. The germline CDR1 and CDR2 sequences are SGDLS and YYNGEE. CDR3 protein: CASSVEGRGETQYF. CDR3 in DNA: TGTGCCAGCAGCGTAGAAGGCAGAGGGGAGACCCAGTACTTC.

V is TRBV27 and J is TRBJ1-5; TRBD1 might be the D (6 bases). CDR1 and CDR2 from the germline V gene are MNHEY and SMNVEV (reference sequence). Trimming removed 4 bases at V and 4 bases at J, with 11 bases between. This CDR3 contains 14 residues. The CDR3 sequence: CASSSLQGNQPQHF. The CDR3 DNA reads TGTGCCAGCAGTTCACTACAGGGTAATCAGCCCCAGCATTTT.

The chain employs TRBV13 and TRBJ2-3; no firm D call. V was shortened by 3 bases and J by 0 bases, with 7 bases between the two germline ends. This CDR3 is 14 amino acids long. CDR1 and CDR2 (germline): PRHDT, FYEKMQ (reference sequence). The CDR3 spells CASSFRRSTDTQYF. For the CDR3, the DNA is TGTGCCAGCAGCTTTCGGAGAAGCACAGATACGCAGTATTTT.

V and J are TRBV19 and TRBJ2-7; 10 bases agree with TRBD1. V shed 8 bases and J 3 bases; nucleotides not matched to a gene: 7. The CDR3 runs to 14 residues. Germline-derived CDR1 and CDR2 are LNHDA and SQIVND (reference sequence). CDR3 residues: CASATGQGIYEQYF. The CDR3 nucleotides read TGTGCCAGTGCTACGGGACAGGGGATCTACGAGCAGTACTTC.

This clone was found a few times. The chain couples TRBV15 to TRBJ2-7, with TRBD2 identical over 10 bases. CDR1 is LNHNV, CDR2 YYDKDF, per germline (reference sequence). The CDR3 spans 13 residues. V was pared by 8 bases and J by 4 bases, with 5 bases of the junction left unmatched. CDR3 loop: CATPGTSAYEQYF. The CDR3 coding sequence is TGTGCCACCCCCGGGACTAGCGCATACGAGCAGTACTTC.

The chain couples TRBV4-3 to TRBJ1-6, with D perhaps matching TRBD1 (6 bases). The ends were cut back, 6 bases at V and 1 base at J, with 10 bases in the middle. The CDR3 spans 15 residues. Germline values: CDR1 LGHNA, CDR2 YSLEER. In nucleotides, the CDR3 is TGCGCCAGCAGTGACAGGCGGTCCTATAATTCACCCCTCCACTTT. This encodes CASSDRRSYNSPLHF.

The V and J genes are TRBV14 and TRBJ1-1; D may be TRBD1 (5 bases). This CDR3 contains 15 residues. V was shortened by 0 bases and J by 4 bases, with 12 bases between the two germline ends. The germline V gene encodes CDR1 SGHDN and CDR2 FVKESK. CDR3 region: CASSQEVGGTTEAFF. Here the CDR3 DNA reads TGTGCCAGCAGCCAAGAGGTCGGGGGTACCACTGAAGCTTTCTTT.

The J gene is TRBJ2-7, the V gene TRBV6-1, with 9 bases matching TRBD1. Germline V gene lookup returns CDR1 MNHNS and CDR2 SASEGT. V shed 6 bases, J shed 3 bases, and the junction held 3 bases outside the gene matches. This CDR3 has 13 amino acids. The CDR3 region has the DNA TGTGCCAGCAGGGGGGACAGGGACTACGAGCAGTACTTC. This translates into CASRGDRDYEQYF.

This chain links TRBV19 with TRBJ2-7; D is possibly TRBD1 (6 bases). Germline V gene lookup returns CDR1 LNHDA and CDR2 SQIVND (reference sequence). V was shortened by 3 bases and J by 5 bases, with 14 bases between the two germline ends. This CDR3 spans 14 amino acids. The CDR3 region has the DNA TGTGCCAGTAGTATGGGTACAGGGAACAACGAGCAGTACTTC. This translates into CASSMGTGNNEQYF. The whole variable domain, filled in from reference TRBV19 and TRBJ2-7, reads DGGITQSPKYLFRKEGQNVTLSCEQNLNHDAMYWYRQDPGQGLRLIYYSQIVNDFQKGDIAEGYSVSREKKESFPLTVTSAQKNPTAFYLCASSMGTGNNEQYFGPGTRLTVT.

The chain joins TRBV29-1 to TRBJ1-1; 8 nucleotides align to TRBD1. V dropped 7 bases and J dropped 6; count of bases not matched to a gene: 10. In germline, CDR1 is SQVTM, CDR2 ANQGSEA. This CDR3 spans 13 amino acids. CDR3 residues: CSGLVVGQAEAFF. CDR3 DNA: TGCAGCGGGTTGGTGGTGGGACAGGCTGAAGCTTTCTTT.

The J gene is TRBJ1-5, the V gene TRBV28, with TRBD1 matching 7 bases. The CDR3 contains 14 residues. CDR1 and CDR2 from the germline V gene are MDHEN and SYDVKM. V dropped 6 bases and J dropped 0; count of bases not matched to a gene: 2. The CDR3 spells CASRGQASNQPQHF. CDR3 DNA: TGTGCCAGCAGAGGACAGGCTAGCAATCAGCCCCAGCATTTT.

The chain joins TRBV9 to TRBJ1-6, with 7 bases matching TRBD1. There are 15 residues in the CDR3. Germline-derived CDR1 and CDR2 are SGDLS and YYNGEE. J was trimmed by 13 bases and V by 4 bases; bases with no gene match: 14. CDR3 sequence reads: CASSFTPTGKDPLHF. The DNA for the CDR3 is TGTGCCAGCAGCTTCACCCCGACAGGGAAAGATCCCCTCCACTTT.

The V and J genes are TRBV28 and TRBJ1-2; a weak D match, TRBD1 (6 bases). CDR1 and CDR2 from the germline V gene are MDHEN and SYDVKM. The V end was cut by 4 bases, the J end by 4 bases, with 16 bases between. The CDR3 sequence is 15 residues long. In DNA form, the CDR3 reads TGTGCCAGCAGTTCCAAGAGGGAGGGGGGCTATGGCTACACCTTC. This gives the protein CASSSKREGGYGYTF.

The rearrangement joins TRBV27 to TRBJ2-1; 10 bases map to TRBD1. Germline V CDR1 and CDR2: MNHEY, SMNVEV (reference sequence). V lost 6 bases to trimming and J lost 5 bases; unmatched junction nucleotides: 1. The length of the CDR3 is 13 residues. The CDR3: CASRGTGDNEQFF. CDR3 coding DNA: TGTGCCAGCAGGGGGACAGGGGACAATGAGCAGTTCTTC.

This clone was detected once. The CDR3 coding sequence is TGCGCCAGCAGCTCCTCGACAGGGGGCTATGGCTACACCTTC. Translated, it gives CASSSSTGGYGYTF. The J gene is TRBJ1-2, the V gene TRBV5-1; 9 nucleotides line up with TRBD1. The CDR3 sequence is 14 residues long. From germline, CDR1 is SGHRS and CDR2 YFSETQ. V was clipped by 3 bases and J by 4 bases; unmatched bases: 4.

This clone was recorded only once. The genes are TRBV6-5 and TRBJ2-3, with D maybe TRBD2 (6 bases). Looked up from germline, CDR1 is MNHEY and CDR2 is SVGAGI. Trimming cost V 0 bases and J 2 bases, with 9 bases left between them. This CDR3 spans 15 amino acids. The CDR3 loop is CASSYSRGNTDTQYF. CDR3 in DNA: TGTGCCAGCAGTTACTCTCGGGGGAACACAGATACGCAGTATTTT.

The V gene is TRBV7-9, the J gene TRBJ1-6, with D possibly being TRBD1 (6 bases). V lost 4 bases, J lost 4 bases, and 11 bases lay in between. Looked up from germline, CDR1 is SEHNR and CDR2 is FQNEAQ (reference sequence). This CDR3 spans 15 amino acids. The CDR3 DNA sequence: TGTGCCAGCAGCTCCGTCGACAGGTATAATTCACCCCTCCACTTT. It encodes CASSSVDRYNSPLHF.

This clone was observed a handful of times. V and J are TRBV6-5 and TRBJ2-1; 10 positions agree with TRBD1. V trimming: 6 bases; J trimming: 2 bases; junction bases outside the gene matches: 4. The CDR3 is made up of 15 amino acids. The germline V gene encodes CDR1 MNHEY and CDR2 SVGAGI. In nucleotides, the CDR3 is TGTGCCAGCAGCCCCGGACAGGGGGCCTACAATGAGCAGTTCTTC. Protein sequence: CASSPGQGAYNEQFF.

This rearrangement joins TRBV30 to TRBJ1-5, with a weak D call TRBD1 (6 bases). Germline V gene data show CDR1 as GTSNPN and CDR2 as SVGIG (reference sequence). Trimming pared 3 bases from V and 4 bases from J, leaving 13 bases between. This CDR3 comprises 14 residues. The CDR3 reads CAWSPGQKNQPQHF. As DNA, the CDR3 is TGTGCCTGGAGCCCCGGACAGAAAAATCAGCCCCAGCATTTT.

This clone was seen a single time. The CDR3 here is CASTLGQGRQPQHF. The CDR3 nucleotides are TGTGCCAGCACGCTTGGACAGGGCAGGCAGCCCCAGCATTTT. The chain uses TRBV5-5 and TRBJ1-5; TRBD1 aligns across 8 bases. V lost 6 bases to trimming and J lost 7 bases; unmatched junction nucleotides: 9. Germline loops: CDR1 SGHKS, CDR2 YYEKEE (reference sequence). This CDR3 comprises 14 residues.

The chain has TRBV7-9 and TRBJ2-5; the match to TRBD2 covers 7 bases. Germline V gene sequence: CDR1 SEHNR, CDR2 FQNEAQ (reference sequence). The CDR3 has 14 residues. J lost 5 bases, V lost 8 bases, and 11 bases had no gene match. The CDR3 loop is CASASGRGWETQYF. The CDR3 nucleotides are TGTGCCAGCGCCTCCGGGCGGGGGTGGGAGACCCAGTACTTC.

The chain employs TRBV4-1 and TRBJ2-3; possibly TRBD2 for D (6 bases). Germline CDR1 MGHRA, CDR2 YSYEKL. The CDR3 has 17 amino acids. Trimming took off 0 bases at V and 2 bases at J, with 15 bases between the two ends. The CDR3 nucleotides read TGCGCCAGCAGCCAAGATACAACTAGCCAAAACACAGATACGCAGTATTTT. Encoded protein: CASSQDTTSQNTDTQYF.

This chain joins TRBV14 and TRBJ1-1, with TRBD1 as a possible D gene (5 bases). The CDR3 loop spans 13 amino acids. Germline V gene sequence: CDR1 SGHDN, CDR2 FVKESK. Trimming pared 4 bases from V and 2 bases from J, leaving 8 bases between. CDR3 in DNA: TGTGCCAGCAGCCTGACAGTTAACACTGAAGCTTTCTTT. Its translation is CASSLTVNTEAFF.

V gene TRBV7-9 combines with J gene TRBJ2-1; 8 bases line up with TRBD2. CDR1 is SEHNR, CDR2 FQNEAQ, per germline (reference sequence). This CDR3 has 15 amino acids. The V and J ends lost 3 bases and 8 bases, in that order; junction bases with no gene match: 9. The CDR3 DNA reads TGTGCCAGCAGCTTGACAGCGGGGGACTGGGATGAGCAGTTCTTC. Its translation is CASSLTAGDWDEQFF.

This rearrangement joins TRBV4-1 to TRBJ2-7, with D possibly being TRBD1 (6 bases). The CDR3 length is 14 residues. Germline-derived CDR1 and CDR2 are MGHRA and YSYEKL. V lost 1 base and J lost 1, with 8 bases in between. In nucleotides, the CDR3 is TGCGCCAGCAGCCAAGTGCAGGGGTCCTACGAGCAGTACTTC. It codes for CASSQVQGSYEQYF.

The chain recombines TRBV7-9 with TRBJ1-1; no reliable D call. Trimming cost V 2 bases and J 2 bases, with 6 bases left between them. CDR3 length equals 13 residues. CDR1 and CDR2 (germline): SEHNR, FQNEAQ (reference sequence). The CDR3 protein is CASSLSLNTEAFF. The CDR3 DNA follows: TGTGCCAGCAGCTTAAGTCTAAACACTGAAGCTTTCTTT.

The V call is TRBV7-2, the J call TRBJ1-2; TRBD1 might be the D (6 bases). Germline loops: CDR1 SGHTA, CDR2 FQGNSA. The CDR3 spans 14 residues. V lost 8 bases, J lost 2 bases, and 15 bases lay in between. The CDR3 nucleotides are TGTGCCAGCGGCTACAGGGTAGGGAACTATGGCTACACCTTC. It is translated as CASGYRVGNYGYTF. Full variable domain (rest looked up from reference TRBV7-2 and TRBJ1-2): GAGVSQSPSNKVTEKGKDVELRCDPISGHTALYWYRQSLGQGLEFLIYFQGNSAPDKSGLPSDRFSAERTGGSVSTLTIQRTQQEDSAVYLCASGYRVGNYGYTFGSGTRLTVV.

The V call is TRBV15, the J call TRBJ2-1; 8 bases fit TRBD1. V shed 1 base, J shed 6 bases, and the junction held 5 bases outside the gene matches. The V gene's germline CDR1 is LNHNV and CDR2 YYDKDF (reference sequence). CDR3 size: 15 residues. The CDR3 spells CATSRGTGNGNEQFF. DNA of the CDR3: TGTGCCACCAGCAGAGGGACAGGGAACGGCAATGAGCAGTTCTTC.

The rearrangement joins TRBV5-4 to TRBJ2-7, with TRBD2 as a possible D gene (7 bases). The CDR3 has 14 residues. Germline CDR1 is SGHNT and CDR2 is YYREEE (reference sequence). Deletions cut 4 bases from V and 4 bases from J, with 15 bases between. CDR3 amino acids: CASSPGASGYEQYF. CDR3 coding DNA: TGTGCCAGCAGCCCGGGGGCTAGCGGTTACGAGCAGTACTTC. Looking up the rest from reference TRBV5-4 and TRBJ2-7 gives the full variable domain: ETGVTQSPTHLIKTRGQQVTLRCSSQSGHNTVSWYQQALGQGPQFIFQYYREEENGRGNFPPRFSGLQFPNYSSELNVNALELDDSALYLCASSPGASGYEQYFGPGTRLTVT.

CDR3: CASSFRGGTEAFF. The CDR3 bases are TGTGCCAGCAGCTTTAGGGGTGGCACTGAAGCTTTCTTT. The chain has TRBV5-4 and TRBJ1-1, with a tentative D call TRBD1 (5 bases). The CDR3 has 13 residues. With 2 bases removed from V and 4 bases from J, the gap between germline ends came to 9 bases. The germline V gene encodes CDR1 SGHNT and CDR2 YYREEE (reference sequence).